Listed below are T cell receptor beta chains from one sample, sequenced in a study of blood T cell repertoires in COVID-19. Measured with immunoSEQ multiplex PCR; TCRdb has only the in-frame clones, and not every one. The sample includes some 140,000 clones, approximately 85% seen only once; the top ten take about 13%. Sequencing was done on a sample of peripheral blood. These TCRs come from a human donor in a cohort sampled during active COVID-19. Each CDR3 is given with its conserved first and last residue. The order of the fields is J gene, clone size, D gene, V gene, CDR3 protein, CDR3 DNA. D genes are given only for firm matches. Expanded clones get a size class; other rows say once, few or many, or leave the size out.

j_call: TRBJ2-3
clone_size: once
d_call: TRBD2
v_call: TRBV30
cdr3_aa: CAWSVQGRGGTDTQYF
cdr3_nt: TGTGCCTGGAGTGTACAAGGGCGGGGGGGAACAGATACGCAGTATTTT

j_call: TRBJ1-2
clone_size: -
d_call: -
v_call: TRBV7-9
cdr3_aa: CASSPGGGNYGYTF
cdr3_nt: TGTGCCAGCAGCCCCGGCGGGGGAAACTATGGCTACACCTTC

j_call: TRBJ1-2
clone_size: -
d_call: -
v_call: TRBV3-1/TRBV3-2
cdr3_aa: CASSPMTVNYGYTF
cdr3_nt: TGTGCCAGCAGCCCCATGACAGTTAACTATGGCTACACCTTC

j_call: TRBJ2-1
clone_size: -
d_call: -
v_call: TRBV24-1
cdr3_aa: CATSDANEQFF
cdr3_nt: TGTGCCACCAGTGATGCGAATGAGCAGTTCTTC

j_call: TRBJ2-3
clone_size: few
d_call: TRBD2
v_call: TRBV11-2
cdr3_aa: CASSLAGGGTDTQYF
cdr3_nt: TGTGCCAGCAGCTTAGCGGGGGGGGGCACAGATACGCAGTATTTT

j_call: TRBJ2-7
clone_size: -
d_call: -
v_call: TRBV18
cdr3_aa: CASSDRSSYEQYF
cdr3_nt: TGTGCCAGCTCAGACAGGAGCTCCTACGAGCAGTACTTC

j_call: TRBJ1-5
clone_size: -
d_call: -
v_call: TRBV5-6
cdr3_aa: CASSFGQGVGNQPQHF
cdr3_nt: TGTGCCAGCAGCTTTGGCCAAGGGGTAGGCAATCAGCCCCAGCATTTT

j_call: TRBJ1-6
clone_size: few
d_call: -
v_call: TRBV9
cdr3_aa: CASSDTGSHSPLHF
cdr3_nt: TGTGCCAGCAGCGATACAGGTTCCCATTCACCCCTCCACTTT

j_call: TRBJ2-7
clone_size: -
d_call: TRBD1
v_call: TRBV3-1/TRBV3-2
cdr3_aa: CASSLLGQGFGEQYF
cdr3_nt: TGTGCCAGCAGCCTTCTGGGACAGGGGTTTGGTGAGCAGTACTTC

j_call: TRBJ2-5
clone_size: -
d_call: -
v_call: TRBV4-1
cdr3_aa: CASSQFGGETQYF
cdr3_nt: TGCGCCAGCAGCCAATTCGGGGGAGAGACCCAGTACTTC

j_call: TRBJ1-2
clone_size: -
d_call: -
v_call: TRBV6-5
cdr3_aa: CASRPPGQGYGYTF
cdr3_nt: TGTGCCAGCAGACCCCCCGGGCAGGGATATGGCTACACCTTC

j_call: TRBJ2-7
clone_size: -
d_call: -
v_call: TRBV11-3
cdr3_aa: CASSRFDGSEQYF
cdr3_nt: TGTGCCAGCAGCAGATTCGACGGGTCCGAGCAGTACTTC

j_call: TRBJ2-1
clone_size: -
d_call: TRBD2
v_call: TRBV2
cdr3_aa: CASSEVRGGYNEQFF
cdr3_nt: TGTGCCAGCAGTGAAGTGCGGGGGGGCTACAATGAGCAGTTCTTC

j_call: TRBJ1-5
clone_size: -
d_call: TRBD1
v_call: TRBV6-5
cdr3_aa: CASSDRDGQPQHF
cdr3_nt: TGTGCCAGCAGCGACAGGGATGGTCAGCCCCAGCATTTT